This T cell receptor (beta chain) stems from a study of shared clonotypes between healthy human individuals. A remark on this clone: Other nucleotide sequences from this sample produce the same CDR3.

This CDR3 comprises 15 residues. Looked up from germline, CDR1 is SEHNR and CDR2 is FQNEAQ (reference sequence). Trimming at V came to 0 bases and at J to 7 bases, leaving 4 bases not matched to a gene. Only in-frame clones appear in the TCRdb table, and some are missing; sequencing was by immunoSEQ multiplex PCR. This sample has 2.3 million or so clones, with 90% to 95% found just once. Sequencing was done on a sample of naive CD4+ T cells from PBMCs. Subset noted: CD45RA+ positively selected. This sequence originates from a young man in good health. Some clones in this sample may be carry-over from other donors' samples. The V call is TRBV7-9, the J call TRBJ2-1; TRBD2 aligns across 9 bases. In DNA, the CDR3 is TGTGCCAGCAGCTTAGCCGGGCTAGCGGGGAATGAGCAGTTCTTC. Protein product: CASSLAGLAGNEQFF.